Listed below are T cell receptor beta chains from one sample, sequenced in a study of blood T cell repertoires in COVID-19. Profiling relied on immunoSEQ multiplex PCR, and the TCRdb table lists in-frame clones only, not all of them. The sample lists 250,000 to 300,000 clones, approximately 89% occurring once. The source material was peripheral blood. These receptors all come from a woman in her sixties with acute or convalescent COVID-19. Both conserved end residues are trimmed from each CDR3. The order of the fields is V gene, J gene, CDR3 protein.

TRBV5-1	TRBJ1-4	ASSSTGGREKLF
TRBV9	TRBJ1-2	ASSVGVGTGGAGGYT
TRBV20-1	TRBJ2-3	SAGRTDTQY
TRBV10-2	TRBJ1-6	ASRKGRWNSPLH
TRBV24-1	TRBJ2-1	ATGGTGKYNEQF
TRBV29-1	TRBJ1-2	SVEVAAEGYT
TRBV6-2/TRBV6-3	TRBJ1-5	ASSYLQTGASNQPQH
TRBV24-1	TRBJ2-2	ATSDLLGVNTGELF
TRBV19	TRBJ2-3	ASRETGGRGTDTQY
TRBV18	TRBJ2-7	ASSPVIAGGSYEQY
TRBV19	TRBJ1-6	ASSLRTSYNSPLH
TRBV7-2	TRBJ2-1	ASSLVGGASDEQF
TRBV27	TRBJ1-2	ASSPTPRDGYT
TRBV3-1/TRBV3-2	TRBJ2-7	ASSRLGTSGGYLCEQY
TRBV7-3	TRBJ1-1	ASSLTFQTEAF
TRBV7-9	TRBJ1-4	ASSPTGDEKLF
TRBV7-3	TRBJ2-7	ASSLSSLGYEQY
TRBV10-2	TRBJ1-5	ASSESGNQPQH
TRBV9	TRBJ2-2	ASGLAVNTGELF
TRBV5-1	TRBJ1-5	ASSLDGYSNQPQH
TRBV7-8	TRBJ1-5	ASSLGRRGPSNQPQH
TRBV7-6	TRBJ2-5	ASSRLASETQY
TRBV28	TRBJ1-5	ASITGKGTQH
TRBV10-2	TRBJ1-3	ASGVGQAQGNTIY
TRBV6-5	TRBJ1-2	ASSYHGSYGYT
TRBV24-1	TRBJ2-1	ATSDQVDSYNEQF
TRBV15	TRBJ2-1	ATSRYGQGAGNEQF
TRBV28	TRBJ2-3	ASSFWETGTGSTDTQY
TRBV9	TRBJ2-1	ASSVDRDEQF
TRBV25-1	TRBJ1-2	ASLSGGEGYT
TRBV2	TRBJ1-6	ARQGADNSPLH
TRBV4-2	TRBJ1-1	ASSQGEGNTEAF
TRBV30	TRBJ2-7	ACSYGTDEQY
TRBV5-4	TRBJ2-7	ASSFSYPGTSGAIYEQY
TRBV7-2	TRBJ2-5	ASSKAPGRFETQY
TRBV15	TRBJ1-1	ATSRGNEAF
TRBV28	TRBJ2-7	ASSQGGGYEQY
TRBV6-6	TRBJ1-3	ASEGGLRNTIY
TRBV4-2	TRBJ1-3	ASSQDRGTASGNTIY
TRBV4-3	TRBJ2-1	ASSYHLSGGDNEQF
TRBV19	TRBJ2-1	ASSPQRISSYNEQF
TRBV6-5	TRBJ2-1	ASSYRVLGGSDEQF
TRBV4-2	TRBJ2-3	ASSQDSGSGRAGLGDTQY
TRBV28	TRBJ1-5	ASSLMQGAREPQH
TRBV7-2	TRBJ2-6	ASSSQGSTGANVLT
TRBV7-2	TRBJ1-6	ASSLDRANSPLH
TRBV6-1	TRBJ2-3	ASSEELLAGGPARRGTQY
TRBV4-2	TRBJ2-1	ASSQDPSGSSYNEQF
TRBV15	TRBJ1-2	ATSRERQIYGYT
TRBV12-3/TRBV12-4	TRBJ2-5	ASSPGQGETQY
TRBV5-4	TRBJ1-3	ASSTGQGAGNTIY
TRBV10-3	TRBJ2-6	AISGEGQGVSGANVLT
TRBV6-5	TRBJ2-1	ASSSDSGGNEQF
TRBV4-1	TRBJ2-7	ASSQDESDEQY
TRBV5-6	TRBJ2-5	ASSLLVTGGAETQY
TRBV5-4	TRBJ1-4	ASSLGPQGVKEKLF
TRBV14	TRBJ2-3	ASSPGYTQY
TRBV5-1	TRBJ2-3	ASSLGGGAGTDTQY
TRBV3-1/TRBV3-2	TRBJ2-1	ASSPWRRYNEQF
TRBV19	TRBJ2-5	ASRDSLETQY